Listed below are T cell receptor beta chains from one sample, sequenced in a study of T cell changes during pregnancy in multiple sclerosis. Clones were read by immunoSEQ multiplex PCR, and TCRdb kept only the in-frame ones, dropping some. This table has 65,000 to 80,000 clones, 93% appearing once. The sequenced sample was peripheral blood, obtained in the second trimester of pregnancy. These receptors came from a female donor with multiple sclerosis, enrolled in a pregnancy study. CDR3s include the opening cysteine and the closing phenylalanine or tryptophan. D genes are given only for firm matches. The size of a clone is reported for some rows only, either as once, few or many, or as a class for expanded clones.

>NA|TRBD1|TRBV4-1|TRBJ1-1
CASSQDRARGEAFF
TGCGCCAGCAGCCAAGATCGCGCCAGGGGGGAAGCTTTCTTT
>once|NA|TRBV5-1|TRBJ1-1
CASSSAGGAGTEAFF
TGCGCCAGCAGCTCGGCGGGGGGGGCTGGTACTGAAGCTTTCTTT
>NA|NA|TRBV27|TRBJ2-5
CASSFRGQETQYF
TGTGCCAGCAGTTTCCGGGGTCAAGAGACCCAGTACTTC
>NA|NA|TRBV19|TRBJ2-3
CASSPLEGADTQYF
TGTGCCAGTAGCCCTCTAGAGGGTGCAGATACGCAGTATTTT
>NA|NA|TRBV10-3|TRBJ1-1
CAISDRTTNTEAFF
TGTGCCATCAGTGACAGGACAACGAACACTGAAGCTTTCTTT
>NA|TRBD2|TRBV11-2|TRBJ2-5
CASSLLAGREETQYF
TGTGCCAGCAGCTTACTAGCGGGGAGGGAAGAGACCCAGTACTTC
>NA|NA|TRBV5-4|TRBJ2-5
CASSFQGSETQYF
TGTGCCAGCAGCTTCCAGGGTTCAGAGACCCAGTACTTC
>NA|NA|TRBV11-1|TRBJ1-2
CASSLVGGDVGYTF
TGTGCCAGCAGCTTAGTAGGAGGTGATGTCGGCTACACCTTC
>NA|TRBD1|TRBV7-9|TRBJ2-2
CASSWRTGGEGFTGELFF
TGTGCCAGCAGCTGGAGGACAGGGGGCGAGGGTTTTACCGGGGAGCTGTTTTTT
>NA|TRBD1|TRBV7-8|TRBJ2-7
CASSPRQGLSYEQYF
TGTGCCAGCAGTCCCCGACAGGGGCTAAGCTACGAGCAGTACTTC
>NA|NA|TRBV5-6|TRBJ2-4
CASSGDSEVAKNIQYF
TGTGCCAGCTCGGGGGACTCCGAGGTAGCCAAAAACATTCAGTACTTC
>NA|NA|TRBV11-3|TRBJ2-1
CASSYRGAGEQFF
TGTGCCAGCAGCTACAGAGGGGCGGGGGAGCAGTTCTTC
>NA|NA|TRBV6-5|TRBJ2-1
CASSPPQGGNNEQFF
TGTGCCAGCAGCCCCCCCCAGGGCGGGAACAATGAGCAGTTCTTC
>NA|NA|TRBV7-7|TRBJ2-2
CASSSAGSTGELFF
TGTGCTAGCAGCTCTGCGGGGAGCACCGGGGAGCTGTTTTTT
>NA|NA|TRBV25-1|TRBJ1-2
CASSGDLGRLYGYTF
TGTGCCAGCAGTGGGGACTTAGGTAGGCTCTATGGCTACACCTTC
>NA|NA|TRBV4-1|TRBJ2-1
CASSSYGENNEQFF
TGCGCCAGCAGCTCTTACGGGGAAAACAATGAGCAGTTCTTC
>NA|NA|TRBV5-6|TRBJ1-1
CASSFGGTEAFF
TGTGCCAGCAGCTTCGGGGGGACTGAAGCTTTCTTT
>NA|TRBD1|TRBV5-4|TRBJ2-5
CASSNSPGQGVQETQYF
TGTGCCAGCAGCAATTCGCCGGGACAGGGGGTTCAAGAGACCCAGTACTTC
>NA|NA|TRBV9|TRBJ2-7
CASSVGVTYEQYF
TGTGCCAGCAGCGTCGGGGTCACCTACGAGCAGTACTTC
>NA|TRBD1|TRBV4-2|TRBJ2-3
CASSQWTGDTQYF
TGTGCCAGCAGCCAATGGACAGGCGATACGCAGTATTTT
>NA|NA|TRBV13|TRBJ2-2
CASSSPTGGGTGELFF
TGTGCCAGCAGCTCCCCCACGGGCGGAGGAACCGGGGAGCTGTTTTTT
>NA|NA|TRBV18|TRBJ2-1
CASSPRHGGVNEQFF
TGTGCCAGCTCACCAAGGCACGGTGGAGTAAATGAGCAGTTCTTC
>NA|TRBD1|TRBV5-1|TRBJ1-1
CASRYRGQENTEAFF
TGCGCCAGCAGGTATCGAGGACAGGAGAACACTGAAGCTTTCTTT
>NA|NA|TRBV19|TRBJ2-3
CASSSRRSTDTQYF
TGTGCCAGTAGCTCGAGGCGGAGCACAGATACGCAGTATTTT
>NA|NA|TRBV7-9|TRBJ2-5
CASSLDPGLAETQYF
TGTGCCAGCAGCTTAGATCCTGGTCTAGCAGAGACCCAGTACTTC
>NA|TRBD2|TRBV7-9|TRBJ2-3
CASSSIAGVTDTQYF
TGTGCCAGCAGCTCGATAGCGGGGGTGACAGATACGCAGTATTTT